The text below deals with one T cell receptor beta chain. This clone was seen a handful of times. The clone's antigen remains unknown. Within one base of it there is no much larger clone, and no base qualities were kept. The goal of deep resolution MiSeq sequencing was a depth between 1 in 1 million and 1 in 200,000 T cells, and coverage averaged 10x per clonotype. TCR beta libraries were generated with the immunoSEQ hsTCRB Kit. The authors' analysis ran thus. ImmunoSEQ Data Assistant and ImmunoSEQ Analyzer were used for data analysis, and V, D and J genes were assigned according to IMGT definitions. Clonality, which ranges from 0 to 1, was calculated by subtracting the normalized Shannon entropy of productive rearrangement frequencies from one. Only overrepresented clonotypes making up at least 0.05% of the repertoire of each patient were included in the public clonotype analysis. About a dozen repertoires from age-matched healthy donors, obtained from immuneACCESS, served as clonality controls. Sourced from immuneACCESS, this table was stored by TCRdb with only in-frame sequences that have V and J called. A share of the clones is absent; for the studies checked, an unresolved V gene accounts for under half, and the remainder has no known explanation. D and trimming come from the DNA, and the V and J calls and clone size come from that table. In all, the sample holds approximately 24,000 clones, and 60% to 80% of those were seen once. Jointly, the top ten make up 45% to 60% of the sample.

This sample is part of a study of cytotoxic CD8 clonotypes in ibrutinib-treated CLL (dated by TCRdb to 2020 to 2022). The study in broad terms: The cohort included some 14 treatment-naive and some 10 relapsed/refractory patients; some 18 were IGHV unmutated. Partial responses were observed in about 25 patients and complete responses in 2; after a median follow-up of around 64 months, remission was maintained in roughly 14 patients and progression was observed in roughly twelve. Response samples were taken after a median of approximately eleven months on treatment, ranging from roughly 6 to 36 months. On average, each sample yielded around 230,000 productive templates and around 100,000 productive rearrangements. Longitudinal samples were available for about 30% of the roughly 86 trial participants. Cryopreserved peripheral blood mononuclear cells were collected at three points: before therapy, at response, and at either sustained remission or disease progression. Every sample from remission and from progressive disease was obtained while the patients were still on ibrutinib. Summary of the overall study and its limitations: Sampling times were not matched between sustained-remission and progressing patients, and lymph node repertoires were not studied. At baseline, clonality was higher than in age-matched healthy donors and showed a strong correlation with circulating CD8+ T-cell counts. At ibrutinib response clonality went up, during sustained remission it held steady, and at progression it dropped back toward baseline. Public clonotypes were rare and either shrank or stayed stable during treatment, and the rise in clonality at ibrutinib response reflected expansion of private clonotypes.

V is clipped by 10 bases and J by 7 bases, and the sequence between their germline boundaries is 20 bases long. Taken from cysteine to phenylalanine, the CDR3 has 15 residues. The entry retains the CDR3 DNA only, 45 bases that are in frame from base 1. CDR1 and CDR2 are read off the germline V gene as ENHRY and SYGVKD. Taken with the paper, the label for time point translates to: progressive disease on ibrutinib. For TCR beta library preparation, approximately 1.9 micrograms of genomic DNA was extracted from cryopreserved PBMCs. Longitudinal blood samples from CLL patients receiving ibrutinib monotherapy were subjected to high-throughput TCR beta sequencing. The patients took part in an open-label, single-center phase 2 trial of ibrutinib monotherapy.

The input for sequencing was PBMCs, taken at disease progression, from a patient treated with ibrutinib. The chain is assembled from TRBV10-3 and TRBJ1-6; a weak D assignment points to TRBD1 (5 bases agree). The clonotype originates from a human donor with chronic lymphocytic leukemia. Here is the DNA: TGTGCCACCTCAGATTGGGGGGATGGAAATTCACCCCTCCACTTT. Translation gives CATSDWGDGNSPLHF.